The T cell receptor (beta chain) described here comes from a study of Ad26.COV2.S vaccination and SARS-CoV-2 variants (dated by TCRdb to about 2021). Notes on the research overall: Vaccine-arm donors were drawn from COV1001, a multicentre, randomized, double-blind, placebo-controlled phase I-IIa trial of Ad26.COV2.S in healthy adults. Ad26.COV2.S was administered intramuscularly at 5 x 10^10 or 1 x 10^11 viral particles, either as a single shot or as two shots given 56 days apart. Sequencing of the TCRbeta repertoire served to evaluate the specificity and breadth of SARS-CoV-2-reactive T cell receptors following Ad26.COV2.S vaccination. The TCR-sequenced set comprised about 32 samples: roughly 19 Ad26.COV2.S vaccine recipients, 5 placebo recipients and 8 SARS-CoV-2 convalescent individuals. Participants in the trial were split at random into five groups of five each, receiving low-dose or high-dose Ad26.COV2.S once or twice, or else placebo on both occasions. Blinding of investigators to trial group allocation was maintained during experiments and outcome assessment.

The paper as a whole reports these results and caveats: Vaccine and placebo recipients had similar non-spike TCR breadth, a finding consistent with the vaccine containing only spike. Higher spike-specific TCR breadth was observed in Ad26.COV2.S recipients than in placebo recipients (P = 0.0014). The authors noted that the TCR breadth and depth analyses may have underestimated total T cell responses. Substantial breadth of spike-specific CD8+ and CD4+ T cell responses was reported after vaccination. The study was not powered for comparison of responses between vaccine doses or regimens.

The immunoSEQ Assay was used to sequence TCRbeta CDR3 regions. After extraction, genomic DNA underwent amplification by bias-controlled multiplex PCR, followed by high-throughput sequencing. In the source study's methods: Collapsing and filtering of sequences were performed to quantify the absolute abundance of each unique TCRbeta CDR3 region. T cell fraction was estimated by normalizing TCRbeta template counts to usable DNA, with usable DNA measured through amplification of reference genes found in all nucleated cells. Repertoire TCRs were annotated as SARS-CoV-2-specific by exact matching of V gene, CDR3 amino acid sequence and J gene to a known reactive TCR set. The reference SARS-CoV-2 TCR set was obtained from MIRA and was filtered for enrichment in COVID-19-positive ImmuneCODE repertoires, whereby public or cross-reactive TCRs were removed. Using the MIRA antigens, annotated TCRs were further analysed by specific ORF or by position within an ORF. Breadth was defined as annotated unique rearrangements over total unique productive rearrangements; depth was the summed frequency of those rearrangements. Two-sided Wilcoxon rank-sum tests were applied when comparing TCR breadth between groups. Imported from immuneACCESS, the table was reduced by TCRdb to in-frame sequences with V and J called. These copies leave out some clones; in studies compared against another copy, an unresolved V gene accounts for under half, and the cause of the remainder is not known. V, J and clone size are taken as reported in that table, and D and trimming were inferred from the DNA itself. Across this sample there are approximately 360,000 clones, with roughly 85% seen only once. Of the sample, almost 7.5% is held by the ten largest clones.

There are a few counts of this clone. The antigen it binds to is not known. No base quality values were provided; no much bigger clone lies one nucleotide off. The sample's treatment or condition label is to be understood as: about 20 received Ad26.COV2.S at low or high dose, single or two shots; 5 received placebo; per-sample allocation not given. For vaccine and placebo recipients, the sequenced repertoires came from samples collected on day 63 after the first injection. In Cohort 1b, 25 or so adults aged 18-55 years were enrolled at a single site in Boston, USA, between 29 July and 7 August 2020. Ad26.COV2.S consisted of a replication-incompetent adenovirus type 26 vector by which a prefusion-stabilized SARS-CoV-2 spike protein from the original Wuhan strain was expressed. This receptor was identified in a person aged 18 to 65 who received the Ad26.COV2.S COVID-19 vaccine or a placebo. The sequencing used peripheral blood, collected in a trial of Ad26.COV2.S vaccine versus placebo.

The DNA sequence is as follows: TGCGCCAGCATAGCGGGAGGGCCGGGAGATACGCAGTATTTT. It translates as CASIAGGPGDTQYF. Recombination linked TRBV5-1 to TRBJ2-3, and 11 bases in between align with TRBD2. Per the germline V gene, SGHRS is the CDR1 and YFSETQ is the CDR2. The CDR3 goes from the cysteine to the phenylalanine over 14 residues. CDR3 DNA is the only sequence kept; it has 42 bases, read in frame from the first base. After removal of 6 bases from V and 5 bases from J, the junction retains 5 bases not matched to a gene. The reference TRBV5-1 and TRBJ2-3 proteins fill in what lies around the CDR3, so the full variable domain reads KAGVTQTPRYLIKTRGQQVTLSCSPISGHRSVSWYQQTPGQGLQFLFEYFSETQRNKGNFPGRFSGRQFSNSRSEMNVSTLELGDSALYLCASIAGGPGDTQYFGPGTRLTVL.